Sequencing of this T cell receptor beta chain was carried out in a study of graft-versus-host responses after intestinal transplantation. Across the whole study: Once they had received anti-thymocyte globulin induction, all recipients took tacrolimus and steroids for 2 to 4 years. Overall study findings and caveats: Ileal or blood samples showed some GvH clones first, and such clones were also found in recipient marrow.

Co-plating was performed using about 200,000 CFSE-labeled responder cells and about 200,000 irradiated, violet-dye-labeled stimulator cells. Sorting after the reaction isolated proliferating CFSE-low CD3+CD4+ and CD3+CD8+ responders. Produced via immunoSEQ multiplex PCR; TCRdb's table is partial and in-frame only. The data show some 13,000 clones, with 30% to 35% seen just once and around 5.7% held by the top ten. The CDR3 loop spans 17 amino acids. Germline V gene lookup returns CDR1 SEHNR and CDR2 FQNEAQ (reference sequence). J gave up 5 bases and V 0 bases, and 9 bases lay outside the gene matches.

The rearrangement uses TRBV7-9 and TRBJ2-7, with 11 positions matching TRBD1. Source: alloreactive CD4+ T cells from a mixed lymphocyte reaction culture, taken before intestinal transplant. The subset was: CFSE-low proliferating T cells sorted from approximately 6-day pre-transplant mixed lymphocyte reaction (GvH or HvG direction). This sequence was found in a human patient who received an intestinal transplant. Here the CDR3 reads CASSLAFGQGAGDEQYF. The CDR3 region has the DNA TGTGCCAGCAGCTTAGCCTTCGGACAGGGGGCGGGGGACGAGCAGTACTTC. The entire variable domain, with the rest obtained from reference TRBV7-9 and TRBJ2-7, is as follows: DTGVSQNPRHKITKRGQNVTFRCDPISEHNRLYWYRQTLGQGPEFLTYFQNEAQLEKSRLLSDRFSAERPKGSFSTLEIQRTEQGDSAMYLCASSLAFGQGAGDEQYFGPGTRLTVT.